This is a list of T cell receptor beta chains from one sample in a study of T cells after yellow fever vaccination. TCRdb reprocessed the 5' RACE reads via MiXCR and lists one record per CDR3 protein. The repertoire holds 55,000 or so distinct CDR3 sequences, 6.6% seen once, with less than 25% in the top ten. The sequenced sample was CD8+ T cells not binding an NS4B(214-222) dextramer, sorted from PBMCs, obtained 45 days after the first yellow fever vaccination. Receptor source: a man aged 18 to 30 who received the YFV17D yellow fever vaccine. Each CDR3 is given with its conserved first and last residue. D genes are given only for firm matches. Some rows mark clone size as missing; the rest say once, few, many or name a class of expanded clone.

v_call,d_call,j_call,clone_size,cdr3_aa,cdr3_nt
TRBV9,-,TRBJ2-7,few,CASRHPGPLGSYEQYF,TGTGCCAGCAGGCATCCGGGACCCTTAGGCTCCTACGAGCAGTACTTC
TRBV5-1,-,TRBJ2-2,many,CASSTQQGRGTGELFF,TGCGCCAGCAGCACGCAACAGGGCAGGGGCACCGGGGAGCTGTTTTTT
TRBV28,TRBD1,TRBJ1-1,many,CASSAYGTGGTEAFF,TGTGCCAGCAGTGCCTACGGGACAGGGGGCACTGAAGCTTTCTTT
TRBV11-2,-,TRBJ2-4,few,CASNSDSYIQYF,TGTGCCAGCAACTCGGACAGCTACATTCAGTACTTC
TRBV7-2,-,TRBJ2-1,many,CASSLAFMATSHVEQFF,TGTGCCAGCAGCTTAGCTTTTATGGCTACAAGCCATGTTGAGCAGTTCTTC
TRBV12-3/TRBV12-4,TRBD1,TRBJ2-3,-,CASRTTGFDSTDTQYF,TGTGCCAGCAGGACGACAGGGTTCGATTCCACAGATACGCAGTATTTT
TRBV4-1,TRBD1,TRBJ1-2,many,CASSQDRAGGVDGYTF,TGCGCCAGCAGCCAAGATAGGGCAGGGGGAGTCGATGGCTACACCTTC
TRBV28,TRBD2,TRBJ2-2,few,CASSPAGRPTGELFF,TGTGCCAGCAGTCCCGCCGGGAGGCCCACCGGGGAGCTGTTTTTT
TRBV10-3,-,TRBJ1-5,many,CAISESGASNQPQHF,TGTGCCATCAGTGAGTCTGGGGCGAGCAATCAGCCCCAGCATTTT
TRBV29-1,TRBD1,TRBJ2-1,many,CSVEDWKTGRANEQFF,TGCAGCGTTGAAGACTGGAAGACAGGGCGAGCTAATGAGCAGTTCTTC
TRBV12-3/TRBV12-4,-,TRBJ1-5,-,CASCEGWSNQPQHF,TGTGCCAGCTGTGAAGGTTGGAGCAATCAGCCCCAGCATTTT
TRBV12-3/TRBV12-4,-,TRBJ2-2,many,CASRGVVGELFF,TGTGCCAGCAGGGGGGTCGTCGGGGAGCTGTTTTTT
TRBV19,TRBD2,TRBJ2-3,many,CASSSGGGDTQYF,TGTGCCAGCAGTAGCGGGGGAGGAGATACGCAGTATTTT
TRBV4-1,-,TRBJ2-5,few,CASSLEGRQLYF,TGCGCCAGCAGCCTCGAGGGGAGACAGCTATACTTC
TRBV7-3,-,TRBJ2-7,few,CASSLNVGSYEQYF,TGTGCCAGCAGCTTAAATGTCGGCTCCTACGAGCAGTACTTC
TRBV30,TRBD1,TRBJ2-7,few,CAWGGTGGFGQYF,TGTGCCTGGGGGGGGACAGGGGGGTTCGGGCAGTACTTC
TRBV6-5,-,TRBJ2-3,many,CASGYRADTQYF,TGTGCCAGCGGTTACCGAGCGGATACGCAGTATTTT
TRBV19,TRBD1,TRBJ2-3,many,CASSIRPPGTGPYDTQYF,TGTGCCAGTAGTATCCGGCCGCCGGGGACAGGGCCGTATGATACGCAGTATTTT
TRBV4-1,-,TRBJ2-5,many,CASSQEAGWVSQETQYF,TGCGCCAGCAGCCAAGAGGCAGGGTGGGTCTCCCAAGAGACCCAGTACTTC
TRBV4-3,-,TRBJ1-1,many,CASSQEWVGGQDTEAFF,TGCGCCAGCAGCCAAGAGTGGGTAGGGGGGCAGGACACTGAAGCTTTCTTT
TRBV14,-,TRBJ2-1,many,CASSPVPVVHEQFF,TGTGCCAGCAGTCCCGTCCCTGTTGTTCATGAGCAGTTCTTC
TRBV21-1,-,TRBJ2-1,many,CASHGRGRRYNDNEQFF,TGTGCCAGCCACGGCCGGGGCAGACGTTATAATGACAATGAGCAGTTCTTC
TRBV20-1,-,TRBJ2-1,many,CSARDYKRATYNEQFF,TGCAGTGCTAGAGATTATAAGCGGGCTACTTACAATGAGCAGTTCTTC
TRBV29-1,TRBD2,TRBJ2-5,-,CSVEWASGRRETQYF,TGCAGCGTTGAATGGGCTAGCGGCCGCCGAGAGACCCAGTACTTC
TRBV12-3/TRBV12-4,-,TRBJ1-5,-,CASSFLPSEGPQHF,TGTGCCAGCAGTTTCCTCCCCTCCGAGGGGCCCCAGCATTTT
TRBV10-3,-,TRBJ1-2,many,CAISDPAEANYGYTF,TGTGCCATCAGTGACCCTGCAGAGGCTAACTATGGCTACACCTTC
TRBV6-6,-,TRBJ2-5,many,CASSSLQETQYF,TGTGCCAGCAGTTCACTACAGGAGACCCAGTACTTC
TRBV15,TRBD2,TRBJ2-1,many,CATSGGGNEQFF,TGTGCCACCTCTGGGGGGGGCAATGAGCAGTTCTTC
TRBV5-6,-,TRBJ2-3,many,CASSSGLRRNTQYF,TGTGCCAGCAGCTCGGGATTACGAAGGAATACGCAGTATTTT
TRBV15,-,TRBJ1-4,many,CATSGREVGRAANEKLFF,TGTGCCACCAGCGGAAGAGAGGTGGGCAGGGCAGCTAATGAAAAACTGTTTTTT
TRBV13,-,TRBJ2-7,-,CASSSLRGRTYEQYF,TGTGCCAGCAGCTCCCTTCGAGGGCGGACCTACGAGCAGTACTTC
TRBV7-9,TRBD1,TRBJ1-2,many,CASSHGTAYGYTF,TGTGCCAGCAGCCATGGGACAGCCTATGGCTACACCTTC
TRBV2,-,TRBJ2-3,few,CASTPRRSSTDTQYF,TGTGCCAGCACACCCCGAAGGTCTAGCACAGATACGCAGTATTTT
TRBV7-2,-,TRBJ2-1,-,CASRAGGGLDEQFF,TGTGCCAGCAGAGCAGGGGGAGGGTTGGATGAGCAGTTCTTC
TRBV6-4,TRBD2,TRBJ2-1,medium-sized,CASSDSAGGPNEQFF,TGTGCCAGCAGTGACTCAGCGGGGGGGCCCAATGAGCAGTTCTTC
TRBV5-1,-,TRBJ1-1,few,CASRGALGTEAFF,TGCGCCAGCAGGGGAGCCTTGGGGACTGAAGCTTTCTTT
TRBV5-5,-,TRBJ2-5,-,CASSLGWGQETQYF,TGTGCCAGCAGCTTGGGCTGGGGACAAGAGACCCAGTACTTC
TRBV10-3,TRBD2,TRBJ2-7,many,CATVTSGVYEQYF,TGTGCCACCGTGACTAGCGGGGTTTACGAGCAGTACTTC
TRBV21-1,-,TRBJ1-1,many,CASSTGRNTEAFF,TGTGCCAGCAGCACGGGCCGAAACACTGAAGCTTTCTTT
TRBV5-1,TRBD1,TRBJ1-1,few,CASSLETGWGTEAFF,TGCGCCAGCAGCCTAGAGACAGGGTGGGGCACTGAAGCTTTCTTT
TRBV20-1,-,TRBJ1-2,many,CSAPLGGGYTF,TGCAGTGCCCCCTTAGGGGGTGGCTACACCTTC
TRBV7-2,TRBD1,TRBJ2-1,many,CASSRGPPRGEQFF,TGTGCCAGCAGTAGGGGGCCCCCCAGGGGTGAGCAGTTCTTC
TRBV20-1,TRBD2,TRBJ2-1,few,CSARGGPYNEQFF,TGCAGTGCTCGGGGGGGTCCCTACAATGAGCAGTTCTTC
TRBV10-3,-,TRBJ1-6,many,CAISESRQGNSPLHF,TGTGCCATCAGTGAGTCGAGGCAGGGAAATTCACCCCTCCACTTT
TRBV27,-,TRBJ1-4,few,CASSLSTGYNEKLFF,TGTGCCAGCAGTTTATCGACAGGATATAATGAAAAACTGTTTTTT